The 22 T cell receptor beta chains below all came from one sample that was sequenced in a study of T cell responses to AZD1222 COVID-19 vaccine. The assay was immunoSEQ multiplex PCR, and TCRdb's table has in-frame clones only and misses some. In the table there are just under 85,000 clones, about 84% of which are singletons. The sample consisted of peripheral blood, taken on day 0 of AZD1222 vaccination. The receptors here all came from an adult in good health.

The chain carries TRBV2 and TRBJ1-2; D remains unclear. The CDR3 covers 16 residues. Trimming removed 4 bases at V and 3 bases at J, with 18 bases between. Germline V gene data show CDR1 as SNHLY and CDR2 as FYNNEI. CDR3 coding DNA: TGTGCCAGCAGTGGTGAAAGGGCTGGTTGGTACTATGGCTACACCTTC. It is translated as CASSGERAGWYYGYTF.

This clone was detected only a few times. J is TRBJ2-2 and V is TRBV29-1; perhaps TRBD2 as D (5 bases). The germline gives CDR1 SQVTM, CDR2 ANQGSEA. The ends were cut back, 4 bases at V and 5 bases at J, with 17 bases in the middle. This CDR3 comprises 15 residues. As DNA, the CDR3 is TGCAGCGTTGTAGTCGGGCTAGCTGGGACCGGGGAGCTGTTTTTT. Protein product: CSVVVGLAGTGELFF.

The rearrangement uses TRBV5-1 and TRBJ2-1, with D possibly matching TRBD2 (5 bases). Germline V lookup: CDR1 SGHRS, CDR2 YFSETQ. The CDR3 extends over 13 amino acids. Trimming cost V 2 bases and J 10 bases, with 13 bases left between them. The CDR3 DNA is TGCGCCAGCAGCTTTGGATCGACGGGGGAGCAGTTCTTC. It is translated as CASSFGSTGEQFF.

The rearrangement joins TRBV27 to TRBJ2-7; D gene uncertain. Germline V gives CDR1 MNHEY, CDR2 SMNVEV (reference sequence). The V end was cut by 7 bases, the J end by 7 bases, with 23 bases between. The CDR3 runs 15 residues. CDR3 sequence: CASTSYGATPPEQYF. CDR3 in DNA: TGTGCCAGCACCTCCTACGGCGCCACCCCGCCGGAGCAGTACTTC.

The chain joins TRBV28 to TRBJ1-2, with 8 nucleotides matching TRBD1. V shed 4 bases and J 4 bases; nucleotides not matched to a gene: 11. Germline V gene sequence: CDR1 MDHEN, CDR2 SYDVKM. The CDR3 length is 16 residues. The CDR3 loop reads CASSWAGGLSIYGYTF. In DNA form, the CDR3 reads TGTGCCAGCAGTTGGGCAGGGGGCCTTTCTATCTATGGCTACACCTTC.

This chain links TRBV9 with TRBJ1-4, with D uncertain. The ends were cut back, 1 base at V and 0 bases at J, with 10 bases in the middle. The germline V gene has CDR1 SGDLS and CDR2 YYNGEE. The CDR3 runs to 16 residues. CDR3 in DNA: TGTGCCAGCAGCGTAACGGTGGAGGCAACTAATGAAAAACTGTTTTTT. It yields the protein CASSVTVEATNEKLFF. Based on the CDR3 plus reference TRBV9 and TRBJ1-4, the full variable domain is DSGVTQTPKHLITATGQRVTLRCSPRSGDLSVYWYQQSLDQGLQFLIQYYNGEERAKGNILERFSAQQFPDLHSELNLSSLELGDSALYFCASSVTVEATNEKLFFGSGTQLSVL.

CDR3 nucleotide sequence: TGTGCCAGCAGCGTAGCTACTGGGGGGCGCTGGGATGAGCAGTTCTTC. Translated: CASSVATGGRWDEQFF. The chain employs TRBV9 and TRBJ2-1; D may be TRBD1 or TRBD2 (6 bases each). Trimming stripped 0 bases from V and 8 bases from J, with 18 bases between. From germline, CDR1 is SGDLS and CDR2 YYNGEE. This CDR3 has 16 amino acids.

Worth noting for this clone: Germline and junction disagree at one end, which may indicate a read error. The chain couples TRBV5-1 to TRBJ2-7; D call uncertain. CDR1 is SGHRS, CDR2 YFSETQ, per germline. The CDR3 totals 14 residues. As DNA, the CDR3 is TGCGCCAGCAGCCTAGTGGACGGATCTTACGGGCAGTACTTC. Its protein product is CASSLVDGSYGQYF.

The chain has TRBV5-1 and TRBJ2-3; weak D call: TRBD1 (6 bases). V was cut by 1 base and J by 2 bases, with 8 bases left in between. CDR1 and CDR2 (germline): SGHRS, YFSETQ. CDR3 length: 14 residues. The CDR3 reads CASSLTGPTDTQYF. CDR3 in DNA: TGCGCCAGCAGCTTGACAGGGCCCACAGATACGCAGTATTTT.

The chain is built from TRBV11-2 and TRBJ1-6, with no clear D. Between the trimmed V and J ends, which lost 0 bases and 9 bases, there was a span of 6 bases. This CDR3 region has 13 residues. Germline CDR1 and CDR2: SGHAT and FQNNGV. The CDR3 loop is CASSLDPSSPLHF. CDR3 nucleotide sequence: TGTGCCAGCAGCTTAGATCCCAGTTCACCCCTCCACTTT.

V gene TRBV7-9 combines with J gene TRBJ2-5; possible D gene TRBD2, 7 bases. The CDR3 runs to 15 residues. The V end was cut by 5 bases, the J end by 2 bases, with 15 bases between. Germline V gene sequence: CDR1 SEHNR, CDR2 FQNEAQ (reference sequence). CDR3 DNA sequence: TGTGCCAGCAGCCCTAACGGGGGGCCTCAAGAGACCCAGTACTTC. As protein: CASSPNGGPQETQYF.

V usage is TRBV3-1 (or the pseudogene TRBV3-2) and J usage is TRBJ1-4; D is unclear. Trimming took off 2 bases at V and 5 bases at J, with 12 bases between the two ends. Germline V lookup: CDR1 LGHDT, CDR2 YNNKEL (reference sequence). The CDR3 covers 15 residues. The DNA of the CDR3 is TGTGCCAGCAGCCAATTGGCAGGATTGAATGAAAAACTGTTTTTT. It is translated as CASSQLAGLNEKLFF.

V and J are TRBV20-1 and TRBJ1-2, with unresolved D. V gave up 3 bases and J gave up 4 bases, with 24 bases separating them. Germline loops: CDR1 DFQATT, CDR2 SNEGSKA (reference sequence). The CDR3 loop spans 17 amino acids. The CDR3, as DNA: TGCAGTGCTAGTGCCTCCTTAGGTGGTAGCGGCGGCTATGGCTACACCTTC. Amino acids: CSASASLGGSGGYGYTF.

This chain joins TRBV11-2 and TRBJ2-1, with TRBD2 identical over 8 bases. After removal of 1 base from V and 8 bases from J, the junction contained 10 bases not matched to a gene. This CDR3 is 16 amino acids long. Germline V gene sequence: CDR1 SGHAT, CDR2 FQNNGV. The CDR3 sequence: CASSLVRGGQFYEQFF. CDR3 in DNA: TGTGCCAGCAGCTTAGTTCGGGGGGGTCAGTTCTATGAGCAGTTCTTC. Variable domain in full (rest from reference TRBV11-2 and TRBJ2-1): EAGVAQSPRYKIIEKRQSVAFWCNPISGHATLYWYQQILGQGPKLLIQFQNNGVVDDSQLPKDRFSAERLKGVDSTLKIQPAKLEDSAVYLCASSLVRGGQFYEQFFGPGTRLTVL.

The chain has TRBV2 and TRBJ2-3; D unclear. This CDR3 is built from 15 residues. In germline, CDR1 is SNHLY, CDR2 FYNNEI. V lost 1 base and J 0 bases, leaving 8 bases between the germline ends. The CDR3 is CASSEVGSSTDTQYF. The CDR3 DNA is TGTGCCAGCAGTGAAGTGGGTTCTAGCACAGATACGCAGTATTTT.

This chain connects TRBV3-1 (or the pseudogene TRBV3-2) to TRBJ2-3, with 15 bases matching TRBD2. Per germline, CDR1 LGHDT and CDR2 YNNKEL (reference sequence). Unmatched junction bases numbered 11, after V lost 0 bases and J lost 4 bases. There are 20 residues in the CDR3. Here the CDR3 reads CASSQDGLAGGQGCSDTQYF. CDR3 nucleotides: TGTGCCAGCAGCCAAGATGGACTAGCGGGGGGGCAAGGGTGCTCAGATACGCAGTATTTT.

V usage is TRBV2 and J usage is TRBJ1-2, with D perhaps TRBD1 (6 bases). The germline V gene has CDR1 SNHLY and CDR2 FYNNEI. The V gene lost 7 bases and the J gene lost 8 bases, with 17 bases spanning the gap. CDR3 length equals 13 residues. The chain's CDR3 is CASTPGQLWGYTF. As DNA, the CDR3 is TGTGCCAGCACCCCGGGACAATTGTGGGGCTACACCTTC. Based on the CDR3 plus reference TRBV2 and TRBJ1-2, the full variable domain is EPEVTQTPSHQVTQMGQEVILRCVPISNHLYFYWYRQILGQKVEFLVSFYNNEISEKSEIFDDQFSVERPDGSNFTLKIRSTKLEDSAMYFCASTPGQLWGYTFGSGTRLTVV.

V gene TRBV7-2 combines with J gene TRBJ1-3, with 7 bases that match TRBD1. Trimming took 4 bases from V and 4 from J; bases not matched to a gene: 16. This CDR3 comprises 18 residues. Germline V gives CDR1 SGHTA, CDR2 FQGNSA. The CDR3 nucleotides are TGTGCCAGCAGCTGGTACACACTAGGGGGCGCGGGCGGAAACACCATATATTTT. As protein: CASSWYTLGGAGGNTIYF.

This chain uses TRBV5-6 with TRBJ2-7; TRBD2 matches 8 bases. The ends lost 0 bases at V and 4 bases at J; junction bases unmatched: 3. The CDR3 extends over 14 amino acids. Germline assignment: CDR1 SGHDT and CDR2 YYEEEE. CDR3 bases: TGTGCCAGCAGCTTGGGCGGGAGGCAGTACGAGCAGTACTTC. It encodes CASSLGGRQYEQYF.

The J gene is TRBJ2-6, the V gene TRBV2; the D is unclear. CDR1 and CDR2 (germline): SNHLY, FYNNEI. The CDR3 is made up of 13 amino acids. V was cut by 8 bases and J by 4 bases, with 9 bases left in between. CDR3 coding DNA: TGTGCCAGCTACTTCTCCGGGGCCAACGTCCTGACTTTC. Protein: CASYFSGANVLTF.

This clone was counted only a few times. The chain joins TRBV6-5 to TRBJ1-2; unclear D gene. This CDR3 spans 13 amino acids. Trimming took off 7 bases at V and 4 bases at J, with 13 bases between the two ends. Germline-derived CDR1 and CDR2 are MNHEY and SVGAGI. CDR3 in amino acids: CASKRDGIYGYTF. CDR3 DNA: TGTGCCAGCAAGCGTGACGGCATCTATGGCTACACCTTC.

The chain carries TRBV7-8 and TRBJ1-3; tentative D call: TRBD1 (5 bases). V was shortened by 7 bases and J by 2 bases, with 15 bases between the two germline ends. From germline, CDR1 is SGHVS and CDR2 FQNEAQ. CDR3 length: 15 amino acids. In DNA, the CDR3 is TGTGCCAGCACCCCCTTGGGGGGAGCTGGAAACACCATATATTTT. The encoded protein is CASTPLGGAGNTIYF.